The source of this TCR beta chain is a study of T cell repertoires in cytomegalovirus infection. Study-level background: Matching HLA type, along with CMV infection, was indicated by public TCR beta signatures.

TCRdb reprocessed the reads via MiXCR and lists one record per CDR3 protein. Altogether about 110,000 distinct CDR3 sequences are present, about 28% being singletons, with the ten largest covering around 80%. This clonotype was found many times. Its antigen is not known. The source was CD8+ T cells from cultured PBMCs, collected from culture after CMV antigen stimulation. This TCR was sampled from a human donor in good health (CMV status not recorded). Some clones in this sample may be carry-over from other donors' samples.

The CDR3 DNA reads TGTGCCAGCAGCGGGGGACTAGCGGGGGGGCTGGAGACCCAGTACTTC. Amino acid sequence: CASSGGLAGGLETQYF. The chain couples TRBV7-2 to TRBJ2-5; TRBD2 agrees at 16 bases. Germline CDR1 is SGHTA and CDR2 is FQGNSA. This CDR3 has 16 amino acids. V shed 5 bases, J shed 5 bases, and the junction held 5 bases outside the gene matches. The entire variable domain, with the rest obtained from reference TRBV7-2 and TRBJ2-5, is as follows: GAGVSQSPSNKVTEKGKDVELRCDPISGHTALYWYRQSLGQGLEFLIYFQGNSAPDKSGLPSDRFSAERTGGSVSTLTIQRTQQEDSAVYLCASSGGLAGGLETQYFGPGTRLLVL.